Sequencing of this T cell receptor beta chain was carried out in a study of shared clonotypes between healthy human individuals. The germline V gene has CDR1 MGHRA and CDR2 YSYEKL. The CDR3 has 15 amino acids. After removal of 2 bases from V and 2 bases from J, the junction contained 4 bases not matched to a gene. The donors, all of them Caucasian adults, lived in Nashville, Tennessee. Samples left unsorted employed tens of millions of PBMCs for genomic DNA. Approximately 30,000 T cell genomes, or 250 to 300 ng DNA, went into unsorted PBMC replicate PCRs. The team ran DNA from unsorted PBMCs on ten immunoSEQ deep assay plates for sequencing. Clones were sequenced by immunoSEQ multiplex PCR, and TCRdb holds only the in-frame ones, with some missing. The sample yields about 560,000 clones, around three quarters seen once.

The receptor was derived from a woman in her thirties or forties in good health. Some clones in this sample may be carry-over from other donors' samples. V gene TRBV4-1 combines with J gene TRBJ2-5, with 8 bases identical to TRBD1. Sample: PBMCs. The CDR3 DNA reads as TGCGCCAGCAGCCAACACTGGACAGGGCAAGAGACCCAGTACTTC. This sequence encodes CASSQHWTGQETQYF.